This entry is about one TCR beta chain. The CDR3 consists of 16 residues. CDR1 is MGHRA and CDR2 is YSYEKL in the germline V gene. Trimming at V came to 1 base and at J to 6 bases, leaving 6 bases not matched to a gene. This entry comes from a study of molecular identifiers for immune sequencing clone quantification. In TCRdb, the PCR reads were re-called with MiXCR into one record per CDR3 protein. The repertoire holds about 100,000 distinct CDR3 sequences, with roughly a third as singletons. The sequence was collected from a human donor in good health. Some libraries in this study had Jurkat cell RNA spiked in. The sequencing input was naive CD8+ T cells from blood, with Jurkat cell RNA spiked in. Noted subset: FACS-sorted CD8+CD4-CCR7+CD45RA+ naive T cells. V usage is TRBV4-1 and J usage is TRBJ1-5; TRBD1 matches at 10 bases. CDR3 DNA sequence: TGCGCCAGCAGCCAAGGAGGAGACAGGGGGCTTCAGCCCCAGCATTTT. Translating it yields CASSQGGDRGLQPQHF.